The present T cell receptor beta chain was sequenced within a study of PD-L1 blockade in urothelial cancer. Only in-frame clones appear in the TCRdb table, and some are missing; sequencing was by immunoSEQ multiplex PCR. The profile covers 55,000 to 70,000 clones, with roughly 80% appearing a single time and about 4.5% taken by the ten largest. Trimming removed 2 bases at V and 5 bases at J, with 6 bases between. Per germline, CDR1 GTSNPN and CDR2 SVGIG (reference sequence). The length of the CDR3 is 11 residues. The chain recombines TRBV30 with TRBJ2-5; unclear D gene. This sequence was found in a man aged 70-80 years with urothelial cancer. Sequences were derived from PBMCs, sampled around atezolizumab (anti-PD-L1) treatment. CDR3 nucleotide sequence: TGTGCCTGGAGTTCCCGGGAGACCCAGTACTTC. It yields the protein CAWSSRETQYF.